The rows below give T cell receptor beta chains drawn from one sample of a study of beta chain features in type 1 diabetes. Clones were read by immunoSEQ multiplex PCR, and TCRdb kept only the in-frame ones, dropping some. Of 300,000 to 350,000 clones in the sample, about 18% were seen once. Material: naive CD4+ T cells from blood. Source of these receptors: a woman aged 18-29 years in good health. CDR3s include the opening cysteine and the closing phenylalanine or tryptophan. Fields, in order: D gene, J gene, clone size, V gene, CDR3 length, CDR3 DNA, CDR3 protein. The D gene is left open where the match is weak. Clone size is given for some rows only: seen once, a few or many times, or a class if the clone is expanded.

d_gene: .
j_gene: TRBJ1-4
abundance: .
v_gene: TRBV28
len: 12
CDR3nt: TGTGCCAGTGGACAGCGTAATGAAAAACTGTTTTTT
CDR3aa: CASGQRNEKLFF

d_gene: .
j_gene: TRBJ1-1
abundance: .
v_gene: TRBV15
len: 14
CDR3nt: TGTGCCACCAGCGGGGGAGGTTCGAACACTGAAGCTTTCTTT
CDR3aa: CATSGGGSNTEAFF

d_gene: .
j_gene: TRBJ2-3
abundance: .
v_gene: TRBV7-8
len: 17
CDR3nt: TGTGCCAGCAGCTCTGGACGGGTAGCGCGAGCAGCAGATACGCAGTATTTT
CDR3aa: CASSSGRVARAADTQYF

d_gene: .
j_gene: TRBJ1-5
abundance: .
v_gene: TRBV5-1
len: 15
CDR3nt: TGCGCCAGCAGCTTGGAAGGACATTGGGGCCAGCCCCAGCATTTT
CDR3aa: CASSLEGHWGQPQHF

d_gene: .
j_gene: TRBJ2-3
abundance: few
v_gene: TRBV2
len: 12
CDR3nt: TGTGCCAGCAGTGAAACTGCAGATACGCAGTATTTT
CDR3aa: CASSETADTQYF

d_gene: .
j_gene: TRBJ2-3
abundance: .
v_gene: TRBV9
len: 15
CDR3nt: TGTGCCAGCAGCGTAGACACGACTAGCACAGATACGCAGTATTTT
CDR3aa: CASSVDTTSTDTQYF

d_gene: TRBD2
j_gene: TRBJ2-5
abundance: .
v_gene: TRBV11-2
len: 15
CDR3nt: TGTGCCAGCAGCTCCTTCCGGGGCGGGAGAGAGACCCAGTACTTC
CDR3aa: CASSSFRGGRETQYF

d_gene: .
j_gene: TRBJ2-7
abundance: .
v_gene: TRBV12-5
len: 11
CDR3nt: TGTGCTAGTGGTCTCGTCCACGAGCAGTACTTC
CDR3aa: CASGLVHEQYF

d_gene: .
j_gene: TRBJ2-7
abundance: .
v_gene: TRBV2
len: 13
CDR3nt: TGTGCCAGCACACAGACCCTTCCCCACGAGCAGTACTTC
CDR3aa: CASTQTLPHEQYF

d_gene: TRBD2
j_gene: TRBJ2-7
abundance: .
v_gene: TRBV6-5
len: 14
CDR3nt: TGTGCCAGCAGTTACAGCGGGGGGTTATACGAGCAGTACTTC
CDR3aa: CASSYSGGLYEQYF

d_gene: .
j_gene: TRBJ2-2
abundance: few
v_gene: TRBV5-1
len: 16
CDR3nt: TGCGCCAGCAGCTTATACGCTGGCCACAGGCCCGGGGAGCTGTTTTTT
CDR3aa: CASSLYAGHRPGELFF

d_gene: .
j_gene: TRBJ2-6
abundance: few
v_gene: TRBV5-6
len: 16
CDR3nt: TGTGCCAGCGGGCAGGGCCTCAGCTCTGGGGCCAACGTCCTGACTTTC
CDR3aa: CASGQGLSSGANVLTF

d_gene: .
j_gene: TRBJ1-1
abundance: once
v_gene: TRBV11-3
len: 13
CDR3nt: TGTGCCAGCAGCTTAACGGGGGACACTGAAGCTTTCTTT
CDR3aa: CASSLTGDTEAFF

d_gene: .
j_gene: TRBJ1-2
abundance: .
v_gene: TRBV2
len: 15
CDR3nt: TGTGCCAGCAGTATACAGGGAGGGACAAACTATGGCTACACCTTC
CDR3aa: CASSIQGGTNYGYTF

d_gene: .
j_gene: TRBJ2-5
abundance: few
v_gene: TRBV4-1
len: 13
CDR3nt: TGCGCCAGCAGCCGATACACCCGAGAGACCCAGTACTTC
CDR3aa: CASSRYTRETQYF

d_gene: .
j_gene: TRBJ2-1
abundance: few
v_gene: TRBV9
len: 14
CDR3nt: TGTGCCAGCAGCGTAGTCGGCGGTAACAATGAGCAGTTCTTC
CDR3aa: CASSVVGGNNEQFF

d_gene: TRBD2
j_gene: TRBJ2-4
abundance: .
v_gene: TRBV9
len: 16
CDR3nt: TGTGCCAGCAGCGTAGGAAGTAGCGGGAGTGGAGACATTCAGTACTTC
CDR3aa: CASSVGSSGSGDIQYF

d_gene: .
j_gene: TRBJ2-5
abundance: .
v_gene: TRBV18
len: 13
CDR3nt: TGTGCCAGCTCCCTCGGGACACAAGAGACCCAGTACTTC
CDR3aa: CASSLGTQETQYF

d_gene: TRBD1
j_gene: TRBJ1-6
abundance: few
v_gene: TRBV29-1
len: 14
CDR3nt: TGCAGCGTATCGGGACAGGCGGATAATTCACCCCTCCACTTT
CDR3aa: CSVSGQADNSPLHF

d_gene: .
j_gene: TRBJ1-1
abundance: .
v_gene: TRBV30
len: 13
CDR3nt: TGTGCCTGGAGTGTGAGAGCAAACACTGAAGCTTTCTTT
CDR3aa: CAWSVRANTEAFF

d_gene: .
j_gene: TRBJ2-3
abundance: .
v_gene: TRBV10-3
len: 14
CDR3nt: TGTGCCATCAGTTTAAGGGGTAGCACAGATACGCAGTATTTT
CDR3aa: CAISLRGSTDTQYF

d_gene: TRBD1
j_gene: TRBJ2-7
abundance: few
v_gene: TRBV18
len: 14
CDR3nt: TGTGCCAGCTCACCACGGGACAGCTCCTACGAGCAGTACTTC
CDR3aa: CASSPRDSSYEQYF

d_gene: .
j_gene: TRBJ2-3
abundance: .
v_gene: TRBV7-6
len: 18
CDR3nt: TGTGCCAGCAGCCCTGGGCCATCGGCGGGGGCCCGGACATGGGCGCAGTATTTT
CDR3aa: CASSPGPSAGARTWAQYF

d_gene: TRBD2
j_gene: TRBJ2-1
abundance: few
v_gene: TRBV7-8
len: 13
CDR3nt: TGTGCCAGCAGCTTAGCGGGAGGGGTTGAGCAGTTCTTC
CDR3aa: CASSLAGGVEQFF

d_gene: TRBD1
j_gene: TRBJ1-2
abundance: .
v_gene: TRBV9
len: 14
CDR3nt: TGTGCCAGCAGCGGGACAGGGGGCAACTATGGCTACACCTTC
CDR3aa: CASSGTGGNYGYTF

d_gene: TRBD2
j_gene: TRBJ2-1
abundance: .
v_gene: TRBV6-5
len: 15
CDR3nt: TGTGCCACCTACCCCTCGCGGGCTAGCGGGAGCGGGCAGTTCTTC
CDR3aa: CATYPSRASGSGQFF

d_gene: .
j_gene: TRBJ1-5
abundance: few
v_gene: TRBV7-2
len: 13
CDR3nt: TGTGCCAGCAGCTTCTCAGACAGTAAGCCCCAGCATTTT
CDR3aa: CASSFSDSKPQHF

d_gene: TRBD1
j_gene: TRBJ2-2
abundance: .
v_gene: TRBV2
len: 14
CDR3nt: TGTGCCAGCAGTGATCACAGGGGCGGCGGGGAGCTGTTTTTT
CDR3aa: CASSDHRGGGELFF

d_gene: TRBD1
j_gene: TRBJ1-2
abundance: few
v_gene: TRBV27
len: 12
CDR3nt: TGTGCCAGCAGTTCTCAGGGGGCGGGCTACACCTTC
CDR3aa: CASSSQGAGYTF

d_gene: .
j_gene: TRBJ2-2
abundance: .
v_gene: TRBV4-1
len: 14
CDR3nt: TGCGCCAGCAGCCAAGGCCTACCTACCGGGGAGCTGTTTTTT
CDR3aa: CASSQGLPTGELFF

d_gene: TRBD1
j_gene: TRBJ1-2
abundance: .
v_gene: TRBV2
len: 13
CDR3nt: TGTGCCAGCGGTGGGGACAGGGGGAGCGGCTACACCTTC
CDR3aa: CASGGDRGSGYTF

d_gene: .
j_gene: TRBJ2-3
abundance: few
v_gene: TRBV5-1
len: 12
CDR3nt: TGCGCCAGCAGCTTGCGGACAGATACGCAGTATTTT
CDR3aa: CASSLRTDTQYF

d_gene: .
j_gene: TRBJ1-2
abundance: few
v_gene: TRBV18
len: 14
CDR3nt: TGTGCCAGCTCACCAGGGCAGGGGACACTTGGCTACACCTTC
CDR3aa: CASSPGQGTLGYTF

d_gene: .
j_gene: TRBJ1-2
abundance: .
v_gene: TRBV5-1
len: 15
CDR3nt: TGCGCCAGCAGCTCCGCCCCGGGACTAATCTATGGCTACACCTTC
CDR3aa: CASSSAPGLIYGYTF

d_gene: .
j_gene: TRBJ2-1
abundance: few
v_gene: TRBV12-5
len: 17
CDR3nt: TGTGCTAGTGGTTTGGGGACCATGGGAGGATCCTACAATGAGCAGTTCTTC
CDR3aa: CASGLGTMGGSYNEQFF

d_gene: .
j_gene: TRBJ2-7
abundance: .
v_gene: TRBV30
len: 12
CDR3nt: TGTGCCTGGAGTGTCGGGGGCTACGAGCAGTACTTC
CDR3aa: CAWSVGGYEQYF

d_gene: .
j_gene: TRBJ2-7
abundance: .
v_gene: TRBV12-5
len: 12
CDR3nt: TGTGCTAGTGGTTTAGCTGGGGCCGAGCAGTACTTC
CDR3aa: CASGLAGAEQYF

d_gene: TRBD1
j_gene: TRBJ2-7
abundance: few
v_gene: TRBV10-1
len: 13
CDR3nt: TGCGCCAGGTCGGACAGGGAACTCAACGAGCAGTACTTC
CDR3aa: CARSDRELNEQYF

d_gene: TRBD2
j_gene: TRBJ2-5
abundance: .
v_gene: TRBV7-2
len: 14
CDR3nt: TGTGCCAGCAGCTTAGTGGCGGGGGGAGAGACCCAGTACTTC
CDR3aa: CASSLVAGGETQYF

d_gene: TRBD1
j_gene: TRBJ1-5
abundance: few
v_gene: TRBV7-2
len: 14
CDR3nt: TGTGCCAGCAGCCCGGACAGGGTGGATCAGCCCCAGCATTTT
CDR3aa: CASSPDRVDQPQHF

d_gene: TRBD2
j_gene: TRBJ2-1
abundance: once
v_gene: TRBV5-1
len: 16
CDR3nt: TGCGCCAGCAGCTTGGGAGGTAGCGGGGGCCTCAATGAGCAGTTCTTC
CDR3aa: CASSLGGSGGLNEQFF